These 2 T cell receptor beta chains originate from one sample sequenced in a study of CD8 T cells in ankylosing spondylitis. Each CDR3 protein is one row after TCRdb ran MiXCR on the 5' RACE reads. The sample shows fewer than 200,000 distinct CDR3 sequences, around 16% of them seen only once. The specimen sequenced was blood, either unsorted or a sorted T cell fraction (not recorded which). These receptors originate from a male donor with ankylosing spondylitis or in good health (not recorded which).

At least ten counts were recorded for this clonotype. This chain links TRBV29-1 with TRBJ2-1; 13 positions match TRBD2. Germline V gene sequence: CDR1 SQVTM, CDR2 ANQGSEA. The CDR3 contains 16 residues. V was clipped by 7 bases and J by 2 bases; unmatched bases: 8. CDR3 sequence: CSATPGLAGAYNEQFF. The CDR3 DNA is TGCAGCGCCACGCCCGGACTAGCGGGAGCCTACAATGAGCAGTTCTTC.

The rearrangement uses TRBV6-2 or TRBV6-3 and TRBJ1-1; 8 bases match TRBD1. Germline V lookup: CDR1 MNHEY, CDR2 SVGEGT. The CDR3 loop spans 15 amino acids. The junction had 1 base not matched to a gene; V was cut back by 0 bases and J by 1 base. The CDR3 sequence: CASSYSGTGNTEAFF. The CDR3 bases are TGTGCCAGCAGTTACTCTGGGACAGGGAACACTGAAGCTTTCTTT.